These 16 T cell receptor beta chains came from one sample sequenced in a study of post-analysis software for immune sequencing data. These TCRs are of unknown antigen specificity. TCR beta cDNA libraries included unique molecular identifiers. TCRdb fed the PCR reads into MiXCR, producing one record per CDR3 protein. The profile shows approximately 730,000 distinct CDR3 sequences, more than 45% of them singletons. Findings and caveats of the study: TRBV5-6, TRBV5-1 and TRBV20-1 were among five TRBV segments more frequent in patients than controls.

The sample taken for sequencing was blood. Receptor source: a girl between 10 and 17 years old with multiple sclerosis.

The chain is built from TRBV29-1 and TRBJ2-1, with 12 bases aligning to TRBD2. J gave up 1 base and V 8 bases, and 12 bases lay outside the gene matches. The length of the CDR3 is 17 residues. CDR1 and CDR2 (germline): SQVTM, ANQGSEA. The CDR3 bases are TGCAGCACTCTTGGACTAGCGGGGCCGAATTCCTACAATGAGCAGTTCTTC. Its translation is CSTLGLAGPNSYNEQFF.

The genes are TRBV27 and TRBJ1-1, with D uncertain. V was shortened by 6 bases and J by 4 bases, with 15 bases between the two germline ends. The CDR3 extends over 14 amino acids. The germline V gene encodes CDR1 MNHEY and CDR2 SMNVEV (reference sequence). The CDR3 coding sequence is TGTGCCAGCAGCCGGGTCCCGGTGGCCACTGAAGCTTTCTTT. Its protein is CASSRVPVATEAFF.

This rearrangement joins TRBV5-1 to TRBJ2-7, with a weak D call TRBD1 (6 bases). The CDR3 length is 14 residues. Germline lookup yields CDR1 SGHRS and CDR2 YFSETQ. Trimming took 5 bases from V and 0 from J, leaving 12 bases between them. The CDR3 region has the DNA TGCGCCAGCAGGCTGCAGGGGAACTCCTACGAGCAGTACTTC. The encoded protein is CASRLQGNSYEQYF.

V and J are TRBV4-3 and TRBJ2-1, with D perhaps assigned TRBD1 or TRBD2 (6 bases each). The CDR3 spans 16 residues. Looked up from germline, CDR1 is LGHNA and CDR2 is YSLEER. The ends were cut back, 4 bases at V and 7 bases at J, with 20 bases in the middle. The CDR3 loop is CASSRTGPGAGNEQFF. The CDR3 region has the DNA TGCGCCAGCAGCCGAACGGGTCCGGGGGCAGGAAATGAGCAGTTCTTC.

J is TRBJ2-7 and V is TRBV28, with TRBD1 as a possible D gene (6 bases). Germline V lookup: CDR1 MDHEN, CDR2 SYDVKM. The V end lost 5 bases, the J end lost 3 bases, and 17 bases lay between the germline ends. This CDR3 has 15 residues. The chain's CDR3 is CASSAGTREGYEQYF. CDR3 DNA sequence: TGTGCCAGCAGTGCAGGGACACGGGAAGGCTACGAGCAGTACTTC.

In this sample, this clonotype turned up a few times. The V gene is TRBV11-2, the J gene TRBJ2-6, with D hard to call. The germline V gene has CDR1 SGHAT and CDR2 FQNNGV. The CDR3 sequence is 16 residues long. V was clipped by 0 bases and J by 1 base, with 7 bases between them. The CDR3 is CASSLEVLSGANVLTF. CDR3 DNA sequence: TGTGCCAGCAGCTTAGAAGTTCTTTCTGGGGCCAACGTCCTGACTTTC.

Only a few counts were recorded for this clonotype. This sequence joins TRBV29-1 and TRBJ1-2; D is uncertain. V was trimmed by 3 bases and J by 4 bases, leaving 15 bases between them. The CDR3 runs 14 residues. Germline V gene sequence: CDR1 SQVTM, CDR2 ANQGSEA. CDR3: CSVESRTESYGYTF. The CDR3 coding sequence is TGCAGCGTTGAGAGCCGGACGGAGAGCTATGGCTACACCTTC.

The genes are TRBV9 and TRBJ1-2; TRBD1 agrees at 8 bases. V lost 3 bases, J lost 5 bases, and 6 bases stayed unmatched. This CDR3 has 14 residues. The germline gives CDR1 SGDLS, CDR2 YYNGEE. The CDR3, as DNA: TGTGCCAGCAGCGCTCCTCGGACAGGGTATGGCTACACCTTC. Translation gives CASSAPRTGYGYTF.

The CDR3 DNA sequence: TGTGCCAGCAGGGGGACTAGCGGGAGAGGGGATACGCAGTATTTT. Its protein product is CASRGTSGRGDTQYF. This chain joins TRBV2 and TRBJ2-3; 14 positions agree with TRBD2. CDR3 length equals 15 residues. Germline CDR1 reads SNHLY; CDR2 reads FYNNEI. V lost 6 bases to trimming and J lost 6 bases; unmatched junction nucleotides: 5.

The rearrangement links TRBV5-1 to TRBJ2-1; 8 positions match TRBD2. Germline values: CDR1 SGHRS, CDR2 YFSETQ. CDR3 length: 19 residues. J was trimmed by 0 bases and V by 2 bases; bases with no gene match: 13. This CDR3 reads CASSFRLSVGLVSYNEQFF. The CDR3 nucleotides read TGCGCCAGCAGCTTTAGGCTTTCTGTGGGACTAGTCTCCTACAATGAGCAGTTCTTC. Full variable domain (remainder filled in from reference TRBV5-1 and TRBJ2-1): KAGVTQTPRYLIKTRGQQVTLSCSPISGHRSVSWYQQTPGQGLQFLFEYFSETQRNKGNFPGRFSGRQFSNSRSEMNVSTLELGDSALYLCASSFRLSVGLVSYNEQFFGPGTRLTVL.

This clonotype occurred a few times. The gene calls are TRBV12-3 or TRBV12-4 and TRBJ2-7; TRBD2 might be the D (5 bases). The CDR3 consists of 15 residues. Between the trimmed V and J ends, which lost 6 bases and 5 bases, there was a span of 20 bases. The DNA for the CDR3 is TGTGCCAGCAGCTCACGAGGGAATATGATTAACGAGCAGTACTTC. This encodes CASSSRGNMINEQYF.

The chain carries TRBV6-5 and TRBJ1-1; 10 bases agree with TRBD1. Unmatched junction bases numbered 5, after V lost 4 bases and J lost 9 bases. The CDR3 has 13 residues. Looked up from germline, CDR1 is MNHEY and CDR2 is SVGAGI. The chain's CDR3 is CASSFSGQGKAFF. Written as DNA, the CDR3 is TGTGCCAGCAGTTTCTCGGGACAGGGGAAAGCTTTCTTT.

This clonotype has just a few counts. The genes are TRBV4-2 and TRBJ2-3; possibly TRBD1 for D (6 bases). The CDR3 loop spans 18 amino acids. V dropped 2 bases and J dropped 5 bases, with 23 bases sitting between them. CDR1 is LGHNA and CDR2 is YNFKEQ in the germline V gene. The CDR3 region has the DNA TGTGCCAGCAGCCAACTCCCTTATGGGGGCCAGGGCGAAGATACGCAGTATTTT. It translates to CASSQLPYGGQGEDTQYF.

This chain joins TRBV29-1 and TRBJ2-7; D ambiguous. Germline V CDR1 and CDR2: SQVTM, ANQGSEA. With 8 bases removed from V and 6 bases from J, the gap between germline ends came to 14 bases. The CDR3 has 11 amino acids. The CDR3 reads CSPKYRIEQYF. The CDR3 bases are TGCAGCCCAAAATACAGAATCGAGCAGTACTTC.

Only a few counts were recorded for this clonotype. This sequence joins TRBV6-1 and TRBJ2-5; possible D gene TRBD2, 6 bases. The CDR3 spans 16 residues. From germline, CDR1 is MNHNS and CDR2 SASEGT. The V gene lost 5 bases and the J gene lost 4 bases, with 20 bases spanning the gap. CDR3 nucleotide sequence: TGTGCCAGCAGTATAACTAGTCCGGGGACTGGAGAGACCCAGTACTTC. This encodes CASSITSPGTGETQYF.

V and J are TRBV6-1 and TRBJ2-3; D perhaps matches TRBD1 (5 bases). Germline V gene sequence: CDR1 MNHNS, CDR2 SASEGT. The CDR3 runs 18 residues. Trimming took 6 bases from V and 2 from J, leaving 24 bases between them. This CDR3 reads CASSTREYIPPDTDTQYF. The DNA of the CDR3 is TGTGCCAGCAGCACCAGGGAATATATCCCCCCCGACACAGATACGCAGTATTTT.